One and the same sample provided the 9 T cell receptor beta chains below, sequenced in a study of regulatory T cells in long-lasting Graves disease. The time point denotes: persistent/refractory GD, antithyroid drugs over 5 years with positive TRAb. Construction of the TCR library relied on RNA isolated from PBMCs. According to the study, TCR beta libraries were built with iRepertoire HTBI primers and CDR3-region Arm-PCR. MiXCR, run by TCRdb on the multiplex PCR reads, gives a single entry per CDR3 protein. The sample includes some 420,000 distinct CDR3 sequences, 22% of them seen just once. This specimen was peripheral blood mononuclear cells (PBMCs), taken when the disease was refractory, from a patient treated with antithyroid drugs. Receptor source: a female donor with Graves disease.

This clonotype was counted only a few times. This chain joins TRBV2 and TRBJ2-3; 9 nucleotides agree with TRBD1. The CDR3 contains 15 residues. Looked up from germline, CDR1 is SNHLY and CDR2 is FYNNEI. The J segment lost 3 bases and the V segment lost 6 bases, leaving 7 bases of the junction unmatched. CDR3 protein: CASRPDRGSTDTQYF. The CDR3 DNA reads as TGTGCCAGCAGACCGGACAGGGGCAGTACAGATACGCAGTATTTT.

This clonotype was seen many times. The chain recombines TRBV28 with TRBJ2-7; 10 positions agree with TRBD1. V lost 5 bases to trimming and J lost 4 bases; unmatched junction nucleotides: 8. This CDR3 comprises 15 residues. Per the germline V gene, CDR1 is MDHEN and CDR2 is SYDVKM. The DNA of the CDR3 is TGTGCCAGCAGTCTGCCCTGGACAGGGGGATACGAGCAGTACTTC. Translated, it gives CASSLPWTGGYEQYF.

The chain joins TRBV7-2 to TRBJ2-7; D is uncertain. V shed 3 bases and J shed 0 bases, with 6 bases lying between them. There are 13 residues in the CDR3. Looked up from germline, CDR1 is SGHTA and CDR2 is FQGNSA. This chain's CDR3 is CASSLGNSYEQYF. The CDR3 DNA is TGTGCCAGCAGCTTGGGCAACTCCTACGAGCAGTACTTC.

This CDR3 is CASSYSLLAGGEETQYF. The CDR3 DNA is TGTGCCAGCAGTTACTCGCTACTAGCGGGAGGTGAGGAGACCCAGTACTTC. The rearrangement joins TRBV6-5 to TRBJ2-5, with TRBD2 matching over 12 bases. J gave up 5 bases and V 0 bases, and 7 bases lay outside the gene matches. The germline CDR1 and CDR2 sequences are MNHEY and SVGAGI. The CDR3 contains 17 residues.

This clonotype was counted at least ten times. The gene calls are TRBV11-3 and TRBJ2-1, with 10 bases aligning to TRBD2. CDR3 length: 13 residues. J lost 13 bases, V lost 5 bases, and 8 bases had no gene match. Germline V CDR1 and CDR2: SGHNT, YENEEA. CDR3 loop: CASSPSAGGGQFF. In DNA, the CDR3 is TGTGCCAGCAGCCCATCAGCGGGAGGGGGCCAGTTCTTC.

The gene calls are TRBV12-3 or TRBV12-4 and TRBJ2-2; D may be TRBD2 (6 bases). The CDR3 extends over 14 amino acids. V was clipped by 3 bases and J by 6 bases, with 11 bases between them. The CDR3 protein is CASSFSGVPGELFF. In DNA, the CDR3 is TGTGCCAGCAGTTTTTCGGGGGTTCCCGGGGAGCTGTTTTTT.

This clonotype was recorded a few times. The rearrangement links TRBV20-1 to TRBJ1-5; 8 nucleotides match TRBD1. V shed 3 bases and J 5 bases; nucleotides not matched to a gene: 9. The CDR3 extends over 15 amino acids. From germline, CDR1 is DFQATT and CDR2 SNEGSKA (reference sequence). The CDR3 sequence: CSASGARGRDQPQHF. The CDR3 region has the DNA TGCAGTGCTAGTGGGGCCAGGGGGCGCGATCAGCCCCAGCATTTT.

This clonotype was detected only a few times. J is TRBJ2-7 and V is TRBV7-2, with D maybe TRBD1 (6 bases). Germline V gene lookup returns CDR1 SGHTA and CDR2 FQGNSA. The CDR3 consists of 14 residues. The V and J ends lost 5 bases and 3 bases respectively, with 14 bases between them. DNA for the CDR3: TGTGCCAGCAGCCCAGGGGACCGAGACTACGAGCAGTACTTC. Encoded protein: CASSPGDRDYEQYF. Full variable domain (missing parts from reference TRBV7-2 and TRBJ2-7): GAGVSQSPSNKVTEKGKDVELRCDPISGHTALYWYRQSLGQGLEFLIYFQGNSAPDKSGLPSDRFSAERTGGSVSTLTIQRTQQEDSAVYLCASSPGDRDYEQYFGPGTRLTVT.

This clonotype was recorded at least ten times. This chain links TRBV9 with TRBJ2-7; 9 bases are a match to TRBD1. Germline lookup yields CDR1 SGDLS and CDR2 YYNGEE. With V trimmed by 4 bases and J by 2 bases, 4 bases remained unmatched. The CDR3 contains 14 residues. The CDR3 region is CASSPRQGAYEQYF. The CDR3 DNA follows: TGTGCCAGCAGCCCAAGACAGGGGGCCTACGAGCAGTACTTC.